This T cell receptor (beta chain) was recovered during a study of cytomegalovirus exposure and HLA in healthy donors. In regard to this clone: What it binds is unknown.

The study ran its PCR with 60 Vbeta and 13 Jbeta primers. Produced via immunoSEQ multiplex PCR; TCRdb's table is partial and in-frame only. The sample lists fewer than 200,000 clones, about 81% occurring once. Overall study results and limits: Reportedly, diagnosis of cytomegalovirus status by the classifier showed high specificity and sensitivity.

This clonotype originated in a girl aged 5-17 years in good health and CMV-seropositive. The source material was PBMCs.

Written as DNA, the CDR3 is TGTGCCAGCTCTCCTTTTGAGGCGGATACGCAGTATTTT. As protein: CASSPFEADTQYF. The genes are TRBV18 and TRBJ2-3; D unresolved. This CDR3 is 13 amino acids long. In germline, CDR1 is KGHSH, CDR2 LQKENI. The V gene lost 6 bases and the J gene lost 6 bases, with 13 bases spanning the gap.